The 30 T cell receptor beta chains below were found in one sample sequenced in a study of T cell responses to AZD1222 COVID-19 vaccine. Sequencing was performed with immunoSEQ multiplex PCR; in TCRdb, only in-frame clones are kept and a portion is missing. The repertoire holds about 180,000 clones, with about nine tenths as singletons. The sequencing here drew on peripheral blood, taken on day 0 of AZD1222 vaccination. The receptors derive from an adult in good health.

The chain couples TRBV7-3 to TRBJ1-2; D is unclear. The CDR3 consists of 13 residues. Trimming took 0 bases from V and 5 from J, leaving 7 bases between them. Looked up from germline, CDR1 is SGHTA and CDR2 is FQGTGA. Here the CDR3 DNA reads TGTGCCAGCAGCTTAACGGGGAGTTATGGCTACACCTTC. Translation gives CASSLTGSYGYTF.

The chain carries TRBV9 and TRBJ1-3; 9 nucleotides line up with TRBD1. With V trimmed by 3 bases and J by 4 bases, 5 bases remained unmatched. The V gene's germline CDR1 is SGDLS and CDR2 YYNGEE. This CDR3 has 15 amino acids. The CDR3 DNA follows: TGTGCCAGCAGCGCCCCTGGGACAGGGGGAAACACCATATATTTT. Amino acids: CASSAPGTGGNTIYF. Looking up the rest from reference TRBV9 and TRBJ1-3 gives the full variable domain: DSGVTQTPKHLITATGQRVTLRCSPRSGDLSVYWYQQSLDQGLQFLIQYYNGEERAKGNILERFSAQQFPDLHSELNLSSLELGDSALYFCASSAPGTGGNTIYFGEGSWLTVV.

The rearrangement joins TRBV3-1 (or the pseudogene TRBV3-2) to TRBJ2-5, with D unclear. This CDR3 has 16 residues. Germline V gene lookup returns CDR1 LGHDT and CDR2 YNNKEL (reference sequence). Trimming shortened V by 0 bases and J by 0 bases, and 11 bases separated the two germline ends. Here the CDR3 reads CASSQEGGLYQETQYF. In DNA, the CDR3 is TGTGCCAGCAGCCAAGAAGGTGGTTTGTACCAAGAGACCCAGTACTTC.

The chain recombines TRBV6-5 with TRBJ1-6; a possible D gene is TRBD1 (5 bases). The V gene lost 6 bases and the J gene lost 9 bases, with 15 bases spanning the gap. In germline, CDR1 is MNHEY, CDR2 SVGAGI. This CDR3 contains 14 residues. CDR3 sequence: CASSLAGGGSPLHF. The CDR3 DNA sequence: TGTGCCAGCAGCCTCGCAGGTGGGGGTTCACCCCTCCACTTT.

The chain is built from TRBV2 and TRBJ2-2; TRBD2 agrees at 10 bases. The CDR3 sequence is 16 residues long. Germline V lookup: CDR1 SNHLY, CDR2 FYNNEI. V lost 7 bases to trimming and J lost 3 bases; unmatched junction nucleotides: 8. In DNA form, the CDR3 reads TGTGCCAGCACTATAAAGCGGGGGGGCTACACCGGGGAGCTGTTTTTT. It specifies CASTIKRGGYTGELFF.

This chain connects TRBV4-2 to TRBJ1-1; no firm D call. With 4 bases removed from V and 2 bases from J, the gap between germline ends came to 11 bases. The CDR3 has 14 amino acids. Germline V gives CDR1 LGHNA, CDR2 YNFKEQ. This chain's CDR3 is CASSLEHLNTEAFF. The CDR3 region has the DNA TGTGCCAGCAGCCTAGAGCACCTAAACACTGAAGCTTTCTTT.

CDR3 sequence: CASSYSIPGGQPQHF. CDR3 sequence (DNA): TGTGCCAGCAGTTACTCGATTCCAGGGGGCCAGCCCCAGCATTTT. The chain is built from TRBV6-2 or TRBV6-3 and TRBJ1-5; 8 bases are shared with TRBD1. Per the germline V gene, CDR1 is MNHEY and CDR2 is SVGEGT. CDR3 size: 15 residues. The ends lost 0 bases at V and 7 bases at J; junction bases unmatched: 5.

The genes are TRBV5-1 and TRBJ1-6, with a weak D call TRBD1 (5 bases). The CDR3 has 16 amino acids. Trimming took off 4 bases at V and 5 bases at J, with 16 bases between the two ends. CDR1 SGHRS and CDR2 YFSETQ come from the germline V gene. In DNA, the CDR3 is TGCGCCAGCAGCGACCAGGGTCGTTCGAATAATTCACCCCTCCACTTT. Translated, it gives CASSDQGRSNNSPLHF.

The rearrangement joins TRBV27 to TRBJ1-2, with 8 bases lining up with TRBD1. V shed 2 bases and J 4 bases; nucleotides not matched to a gene: 6. The CDR3 spans 15 residues. Per germline, CDR1 MNHEY and CDR2 SMNVEV (reference sequence). CDR3 sequence (DNA): TGTGCCAGCAGTTTAGGTCAGGGGGCGTTCTATGGCTACACCTTC. Its protein is CASSLGQGAFYGYTF.

The J gene is TRBJ1-6, the V gene TRBV5-5; D uncertain. Per the germline V gene, CDR1 is SGHKS and CDR2 is YYEKEE (reference sequence). V lost 1 base and J 0 bases, leaving 5 bases between the germline ends. The CDR3 sequence is 15 residues long. This CDR3 is CASSLSSSYNSPLHF. The CDR3 region has the DNA TGTGCCAGCAGCTTGAGCAGCTCCTATAATTCACCCCTCCACTTT.

The rearrangement uses TRBV6-2 or TRBV6-3 and TRBJ2-7, with D possibly matching TRBD1 (6 bases). Trimming removed 2 bases from V and 4 bases from J, with 6 bases in between. CDR1 is MNHEY and CDR2 is SVGEGT in the germline V gene. The CDR3 loop spans 12 amino acids. In DNA, the CDR3 is TGTGCCAGCAGTTACCAGGGGTACGAGCAGTACTTC. Its protein product is CASSYQGYEQYF.

The chain carries TRBV6-5 and TRBJ2-7; D might be TRBD2 (5 bases). The V end lost 5 bases, the J end lost 1 base, and 12 bases lay between the germline ends. This CDR3 region has 14 residues. The germline V gene has CDR1 MNHEY and CDR2 SVGAGI. The CDR3 reads CASSPRTGSYEQYF. The CDR3 DNA follows: TGTGCCAGCAGTCCTCGAACGGGGTCCTACGAGCAGTACTTC.

The V and J genes are TRBV19 and TRBJ2-7, with D perhaps matching TRBD1 (5 bases). The CDR3 is 13 amino acids. The V end was cut by 7 bases, the J end by 1 base, with 11 bases between. CDR1 is LNHDA, CDR2 SQIVND, per germline (reference sequence). The CDR3, as DNA: TGTGCCAGTACCCGGGCAGGGTCCTACGAGCAGTACTTC. Translated: CASTRAGSYEQYF. The variable domain in full, with the rest retrieved from reference TRBV19 and TRBJ2-7, is DGGITQSPKYLFRKEGQNVTLSCEQNLNHDAMYWYRQDPGQGLRLIYYSQIVNDFQKGDIAEGYSVSREKKESFPLTVTSAQKNPTAFYLCASTRAGSYEQYFGPGTRLTVT.

The chain couples TRBV18 to TRBJ1-6; a weak D match, TRBD1 (5 bases). V was trimmed by 3 bases and J by 7 bases, leaving 13 bases between them. Per the germline V gene, CDR1 is KGHSH and CDR2 is LQKENI. This CDR3 has 15 amino acids. The CDR3 bases are TGTGCCAGCTCACCTGGGACGGGAGAGAATTCACCCCTCCACTTT. It encodes CASSPGTGENSPLHF.

V and J are TRBV7-3 and TRBJ2-1; 10 bases fit TRBD1. The CDR3 runs to 15 residues. CDR1 is SGHTA, CDR2 FQGTGA, per germline. V trimming: 4 bases; J trimming: 4 bases; junction bases outside the gene matches: 4. CDR3 DNA: TGTGCCAGCAGCTCCCGACAGGGGGCTTACAATGAGCAGTTCTTC. Amino acids: CASSSRQGAYNEQFF.

CDR3 residues: CASSVGQGGLNSPLHF. The CDR3 nucleotides read TGTGCCAGCAGCGTCGGACAGGGAGGATTGAATTCACCCCTCCACTTT. V gene TRBV5-4 combines with J gene TRBJ1-6, with TRBD1 identical over 8 bases. Germline V CDR1 and CDR2: SGHNT, YYREEE (reference sequence). The CDR3 length is 16 residues. V was clipped by 4 bases and J by 7 bases; unmatched bases: 10.

The CDR3 protein is CASSLDSKNTGELFF. The CDR3 nucleotides are TGTGCCAGCAGTTTAGACAGCAAAAACACCGGGGAGCTGTTTTTT. The chain employs TRBV27 and TRBJ2-2, with TRBD1 as a possible D gene (5 bases). In germline, CDR1 is MNHEY, CDR2 SMNVEV (reference sequence). The V end was cut by 2 bases, the J end by 2 bases, with 9 bases between. This CDR3 spans 15 amino acids.

This chain uses TRBV6-5 with TRBJ1-4; tentative D call: TRBD1 (5 bases). V dropped 4 bases and J dropped 0 bases, with 12 bases sitting between them. The CDR3 consists of 16 residues. The germline V gene has CDR1 MNHEY and CDR2 SVGAGI. The CDR3 bases are TGTGCCAGCAGTTTGCAAGCAGGGTCAACTAATGAAAAACTGTTTTTT. It encodes CASSLQAGSTNEKLFF.

The J gene is TRBJ1-2, the V gene TRBV10-3; 8 positions match TRBD1. V shed 2 bases and J 8 bases; nucleotides not matched to a gene: 10. This CDR3 is 15 amino acids long. CDR1 ENHRY and CDR2 SYGVKD come from the germline V gene. CDR3 protein: CAISEPGTGAGGYTF. The CDR3 DNA reads as TGTGCCATCAGTGAGCCAGGGACAGGCGCGGGAGGCTACACCTTC.

V is TRBV3-1 (or the pseudogene TRBV3-2) and J is TRBJ2-3; D might be TRBD2 (6 bases). Trimming shortened V by 3 bases and J by 1 base, and 11 bases separated the two germline ends. Looked up from germline, CDR1 is LGHDT and CDR2 is YNNKEL (reference sequence). The length of the CDR3 is 15 residues. The chain's CDR3 is CASSQEGHRTDTQYF. DNA for the CDR3: TGTGCCAGCAGCCAGGAGGGCCACCGCACAGATACGCAGTATTTT.

This clone was counted between two and nine times. The rearrangement links TRBV11-2 to TRBJ1-1; D unresolved. Trimming stripped 4 bases from V and 1 base from J, with 10 bases between. Germline V gives CDR1 SGHAT, CDR2 FQNNGV. The CDR3 consists of 14 residues. The CDR3 bases are TGTGCCAGCAGCTGGGCAGCTGCGAACACTGAAGCTTTCTTT. Protein product: CASSWAAANTEAFF.

The chain employs TRBV9 and TRBJ2-1; D remains ambiguous. Germline V gives CDR1 SGDLS, CDR2 YYNGEE. The CDR3 contains 15 residues. The V end was cut by 1 base, the J end by 2 bases, with 10 bases between. CDR3 nucleotide sequence: TGTGCCAGCAGCGTACAGGCCGCCCCCTACAATGAGCAGTTCTTC. Amino acids: CASSVQAAPYNEQFF.

V and J are TRBV7-8 and TRBJ1-3, with D uncertain. This CDR3 spans 15 amino acids. V lost 5 bases, J lost 1 base, and 12 bases lay in between. Germline values: CDR1 SGHVS, CDR2 FQNEAQ. CDR3 bases: TGTGCCAGCAGCCCCGCTCGGGCTTCTGGAAACACCATATATTTT. Its protein is CASSPARASGNTIYF.

The chain combines TRBV27 with TRBJ2-1, with TRBD2 matching 13 bases. Germline V gives CDR1 MNHEY, CDR2 SMNVEV (reference sequence). Trimming took 2 bases from V and 0 from J; bases not matched to a gene: 13. The CDR3 covers 21 residues. CDR3: CASSLRGRLAGGLPSYNEQFF. Here the CDR3 DNA reads TGTGCCAGCAGTTTAAGGGGGAGACTAGCGGGGGGCCTTCCCTCCTACAATGAGCAGTTCTTC.

This sequence joins TRBV5-4 and TRBJ1-1; possibly TRBD1 for D (5 bases). The CDR3 length is 15 residues. Germline V gene data show CDR1 as SGHNT and CDR2 as YYREEE (reference sequence). V shed 0 bases and J shed 5 bases, with 14 bases lying between them. The CDR3 reads CASSLEAGSTTEAFF. The CDR3 bases are TGTGCCAGCAGCTTGGAGGCAGGGTCGACTACTGAAGCTTTCTTT. The full variable domain, its missing parts supplied by reference TRBV5-4 and TRBJ1-1, is ETGVTQSPTHLIKTRGQQVTLRCSSQSGHNTVSWYQQALGQGPQFIFQYYREEENGRGNFPPRFSGLQFPNYSSELNVNALELDDSALYLCASSLEAGSTTEAFFGQGTRLTVV.

The rearrangement joins TRBV11-3 to TRBJ1-1; no definite D call. Trimming cost V 3 bases and J 4 bases, with 6 bases left between them. The CDR3 sequence is 12 residues long. Germline V gene sequence: CDR1 SGHNT, CDR2 YENEEA. The CDR3 here is CASSLPPTEAFF. CDR3 nucleotide sequence: TGTGCCAGCAGCTTGCCCCCCACTGAAGCTTTCTTT.

The chain employs TRBV11-2 and TRBJ2-1; D gene unclear. The CDR3 contains 12 residues. Trimming removed 5 bases at V and 8 bases at J, with 10 bases between. Germline CDR1 and CDR2: SGHAT and FQNNGV. The CDR3 sequence is CASSPGGDEQFF. The CDR3 region has the DNA TGTGCCAGCAGCCCGGGTGGGGATGAGCAGTTCTTC.

The CDR3 reads CASSLGRDGYEQYF. The CDR3 nucleotides are TGTGCCAGCAGCTTAGGCAGGGATGGCTACGAGCAGTACTTC. The chain has TRBV7-2 and TRBJ2-7; TRBD1 might be the D (5 bases). CDR3 length: 14 amino acids. The V end was cut by 1 base, the J end by 3 bases, with 10 bases between. Per the germline V gene, CDR1 is SGHTA and CDR2 is FQGNSA. Complete variable domain (other parts from reference TRBV7-2 and TRBJ2-7): GAGVSQSPSNKVTEKGKDVELRCDPISGHTALYWYRQSLGQGLEFLIYFQGNSAPDKSGLPSDRFSAERTGGSVSTLTIQRTQQEDSAVYLCASSLGRDGYEQYFGPGTRLTVT.

V usage is TRBV3-1 (or the pseudogene TRBV3-2) and J usage is TRBJ2-1, with 7 positions matching TRBD1. Germline V lookup: CDR1 LGHDT, CDR2 YNNKEL (reference sequence). The V and J ends lost 4 bases and 6 bases, in that order; junction bases with no gene match: 9. The CDR3 consists of 15 residues. CDR3 amino acids: CASSRYRDSINEQFF. The CDR3 coding sequence is TGTGCCAGCAGCCGGTACCGGGACAGCATCAATGAGCAGTTCTTC.

This rearrangement joins TRBV6-1 to TRBJ2-1; 9 bases map to TRBD2. Germline CDR1 is MNHNS and CDR2 is SASEGT. CDR3 length equals 14 residues. The trim removed 6 bases at V and 9 bases at J, leaving 9 bases unmatched. The CDR3 nucleotides read TGTGCCAGCAGCGCGGGGGGGCCCGGGAGTGAGCAGTTCTTC. Amino acid sequence: CASSAGGPGSEQFF.